This entry lists 20 T cell receptor beta chains sequenced from one sample in a study of T cell repertoires in cytomegalovirus infection. These receptors' antigens are unknown. In TCRdb, the reads were re-called with MiXCR into one record per CDR3 protein. The profile covers roughly 860,000 distinct CDR3 sequences, with 30% to 35% appearing a single time and roughly an eighth taken by the ten largest. Sample: cultured CD8+ T cells from PBMCs, taken from culture after CMV antigen stimulation. The origin of the receptors is a human donor in good health (CMV status not recorded). Some clones in this sample may be carry-over from other donors' samples.

This clonotype was counted a few times. This chain uses TRBV11-2 with TRBJ2-5; D gene uncertain. The CDR3 contains 16 residues. V was pared by 1 base and J by 1 base, with 13 bases between. Germline assignment: CDR1 SGHAT and CDR2 FQNNGV. CDR3 DNA sequence: TGTGCCAGCAGCTTAGCCGTCACCCAGTTCCAAGAGACCCAGTACTTC. Its translation: CASSLAVTQFQETQYF.

The chain uses TRBV18 and TRBJ1-1; D perhaps matches TRBD1 (6 bases). The CDR3 loop spans 15 amino acids. V was trimmed by 2 bases and J by 3 bases, leaving 13 bases between them. The germline V gene encodes CDR1 KGHSH and CDR2 LQKENI. The CDR3 reads CASSPRGDLDTEAFF. The CDR3 coding sequence is TGTGCCAGCTCACCAAGGGGGGATTTGGACACTGAAGCTTTCTTT.

This clonotype was recorded a few times. The J gene is TRBJ2-1, the V gene TRBV27, with D possibly being TRBD2 (7 bases). Trimming shortened V by 3 bases and J by 5 bases, and 14 bases separated the two germline ends. The CDR3 totals 15 residues. Germline values: CDR1 MNHEY, CDR2 SMNVEV (reference sequence). Here the CDR3 DNA reads TGTGCCAGCAGTTTTCGCTCGGGGGGCCACAATGAGCAGTTCTTC. Translated: CASSFRSGGHNEQFF.

This clonotype was seen more than once but under ten times. This chain uses TRBV7-4 with TRBJ1-1, with TRBD1 matching 8 bases. The J segment lost 1 base and the V segment lost 5 bases, leaving 6 bases of the junction unmatched. CDR3 length equals 15 residues. Germline V lookup: CDR1 SGHVT, CDR2 SQSDAQ. The CDR3 DNA reads TGTGCCAGCAGCGAGACGGGACAGGCGAACACTGAAGCTTTCTTT. Amino acids: CASSETGQANTEAFF.

This clonotype was detected many times. This chain links TRBV7-2 with TRBJ1-2; the match to TRBD1 covers 12 bases. V lost 5 bases and J lost 6; bases outside the gene matches: 7. CDR1 and CDR2 (germline): SGHTA, FQGNSA. The CDR3 runs to 15 residues. The CDR3 nucleotides read TGTGCCAGCAGCGCCCGGGACAGGGGGCTCGATGGCTACACCTTC. Its protein product is CASSARDRGLDGYTF.

The chain combines TRBV9 with TRBJ1-1, with 9 bases fitting TRBD1. This CDR3 contains 15 residues. V lost 7 bases and J lost 6; bases outside the gene matches: 13. The germline V gene has CDR1 SGDLS and CDR2 YYNGEE. CDR3 sequence reads: CASGNRGLGLAEAFF. Here the CDR3 DNA reads TGTGCCAGCGGCAACAGGGGGCTTGGATTAGCTGAAGCTTTCTTT. The variable domain in full, completed from reference TRBV9 and TRBJ1-1, reads DSGVTQTPKHLITATGQRVTLRCSPRSGDLSVYWYQQSLDQGLQFLIQYYNGEERAKGNILERFSAQQFPDLHSELNLSSLELGDSALYFCASGNRGLGLAEAFFGQGTRLTVV.

The chain combines TRBV4-3 with TRBJ2-1; TRBD2 matches 10 bases. This CDR3 spans 15 amino acids. The V and J ends lost 4 bases and 6 bases, in that order; junction bases with no gene match: 6. Germline V gene lookup returns CDR1 LGHNA and CDR2 YSLEER. The CDR3 coding sequence is TGCGCCAGCAGCCCGGGACTAGCGATCCTCAATGAGCAGTTCTTC. This codes for CASSPGLAILNEQFF.

The chain joins TRBV7-6 to TRBJ1-1, with unresolved D. CDR1 and CDR2 from the germline V gene are SGHVS and FNYEAQ. Trimming removed 7 bases from V and 6 bases from J, with 18 bases in between. The CDR3 extends over 14 amino acids. Written as DNA, the CDR3 is TGTGCCAGCACCCCCGGCCTTCGGATCGCTGAAGCTTTCTTT. Translation gives CASTPGLRIAEAFF.

J is TRBJ2-7 and V is TRBV11-2; possibly TRBD2 for D (5 bases). CDR1 is SGHAT, CDR2 FQNNGV, per germline. With 5 bases removed from V and 0 bases from J, the gap between germline ends came to 11 bases. The CDR3 has 14 amino acids. CDR3 amino acids: CASSSRTYSYEQYF. CDR3 sequence (DNA): TGTGCCAGCAGCAGTCGGACTTACTCCTACGAGCAGTACTTC.

This clonotype was counted a few times. The chain employs TRBV24-1 and TRBJ1-2; no clear D gene. The germline V gene has CDR1 KGHDR and CDR2 SFDVKD. This CDR3 spans 14 amino acids. V dropped 2 bases and J dropped 2 bases, with 8 bases sitting between them. The CDR3 loop reads CATSDSTRNYGYTF. The CDR3 bases are TGTGCCACCAGTGATTCTACGAGGAACTATGGCTACACCTTC.

This rearrangement joins TRBV12-3 or TRBV12-4 to TRBJ1-4; 9 bases map to TRBD1. Unmatched junction bases numbered 18, after V lost 3 bases and J lost 7 bases. CDR3 length: 19 amino acids. In DNA, the CDR3 is TGTGCCAGCAGTTTCATCTTGGACAGGGGCATAAAAGACGGTGAAAAACTGTTTTTT. This sequence encodes CASSFILDRGIKDGEKLFF.

The chain recombines TRBV29-1 with TRBJ2-2; 8 nucleotides agree with TRBD1. The CDR3 loop spans 15 amino acids. J lost 1 base, V lost 7 bases, and 8 bases had no gene match. Germline V gene sequence: CDR1 SQVTM, CDR2 ANQGSEA. DNA for the CDR3: TGCAGCGCCCAGGGGGCGCGGGGGAACACCGGGGAGCTGTTTTTT. Protein: CSAQGARGNTGELFF.

This clonotype was observed a single time. The chain uses TRBV5-6 and TRBJ2-1; 10 bases agree with TRBD2. Germline loops: CDR1 SGHDT, CDR2 YYEEEE. This CDR3 has 16 amino acids. Trimming removed 0 bases from V and 6 bases from J; junction bases left unmatched: 6. This chain's CDR3 is CASSLVWTSGVNEQFF. The DNA for the CDR3 is TGTGCCAGCAGCTTGGTTTGGACTAGCGGAGTCAATGAGCAGTTCTTC.

This chain uses TRBV7-4 with TRBJ1-2; the D gene is possibly TRBD1 (6 bases). Germline V gene data show CDR1 as SGHVT and CDR2 as SQSDAQ. This CDR3 region has 16 residues. V dropped 0 bases and J dropped 3 bases, with 14 bases sitting between them. CDR3 sequence reads: CASSLARTAPDYGYTF. Here the CDR3 DNA reads TGTGCCAGCAGCTTAGCCCGGACAGCCCCGGACTATGGCTACACCTTC.

As regards this clonotype: At one end, the junction sequence differs from germline, possibly due to a read error. The V gene is TRBV27, the J gene TRBJ1-4; the D is unclear. Per the germline V gene, CDR1 is MNHEY and CDR2 is SMNVEV (reference sequence). CDR3 size: 13 residues. CDR3 residues: CANSSSRWEKLFF. CDR3 bases: TGTGCCAACAGTAGCTCTCGGTGGGAAAAACTGTTTTTT.

This clonotype appeared many times. J is TRBJ2-2 and V is TRBV28, with 9 nucleotides matching TRBD2. The CDR3 has 15 residues. The V and J ends lost 8 bases and 9 bases, in that order; junction bases with no gene match: 13. Germline CDR1 reads MDHEN; CDR2 reads SYDVKM. CDR3 sequence (DNA): TGTGCCAGCCGCAAACAGGCGGGGGGGCGCCGGGAGCTGTTTTTT. It specifies CASRKQAGGRRELFF.

A word on this clonotype: The junction departs from the called germline gene at one end, perhaps through a read error. The chain has TRBV7-9 and TRBJ2-1, with 12 bases aligning to TRBD1. The length of the CDR3 is 17 residues. Germline-derived CDR1 and CDR2 are SEHNR and FQNEAQ (reference sequence). CDR3 residues: CVSSLDRDRGLRNEQFF. The CDR3 DNA sequence: TGTGTCAGCAGCTTAGACCGGGACAGGGGGCTCCGCAATGAGCAGTTCTTC.

V usage is TRBV7-9 and J usage is TRBJ1-2; D is unresolved. V was trimmed by 6 bases and J by 3 bases, leaving 14 bases between them. This CDR3 is built from 14 residues. Germline loops: CDR1 SEHNR, CDR2 FQNEAQ (reference sequence). CDR3 loop: CASRANMIHYGYTF. CDR3 sequence (DNA): TGTGCCAGCAGGGCAAATATGATCCACTATGGCTACACCTTC.

This clonotype has just a few counts. J is TRBJ2-1 and V is TRBV9; 12 nucleotides line up with TRBD1. With 3 bases clipped from V and 7 bases from J, the junction kept 2 bases outside the gene matches. Germline V gene data show CDR1 as SGDLS and CDR2 as YYNGEE. This CDR3 has 14 residues. CDR3 coding DNA: TGTGCCAGCAGCGGGGGACAGGGGGCAAATGAGCAGTTCTTC. Amino acids: CASSGGQGANEQFF.

The chain uses TRBV19 and TRBJ1-2, with D tentatively TRBD1 (6 bases). Trimming took off 5 bases at V and 10 bases at J, with 26 bases between the two ends. Looked up from germline, CDR1 is LNHDA and CDR2 is SQIVND (reference sequence). This CDR3 is 16 amino acids long. CDR3 amino acids: CASSADLGGLRRDYTF. The CDR3 coding sequence is TGTGCCAGTAGTGCAGATCTAGGGGGGCTCCGACGTGACTACACCTTC.